The clone carrying this TCR beta chain has at least ten counts. These data are taken from a study of patients and donors after allogeneic stem cell transplantation. J lost 5 bases, V lost 2 bases, and 1 base had no gene match. The CDR3 has 16 residues. CDR1 and CDR2 from the germline V gene are LGHNA and YNFKEQ. TCRdb re-called the RT-PCR reads with MiXCR, one entry per CDR3 protein. The table records 410,000 or so distinct CDR3 sequences, under 20% of them present only once. The origin of this receptor is a human donor who was either an allogeneic HSCT recipient or a stem cell or donor lymphocyte infusion donor (not recorded which). It is not recorded whose cells these are; they may come from a transplant donor. The sequencing input was blood, either unsorted or a sorted T cell fraction (not recorded which). The chain recombines TRBV4-2 with TRBJ2-1; 15 bases map to TRBD2. CDR3 residues: CASSQRTSGRDNEQFF. DNA of the CDR3: TGTGCCAGCAGCCAACGGACTAGCGGGAGGGACAATGAGCAGTTCTTC.